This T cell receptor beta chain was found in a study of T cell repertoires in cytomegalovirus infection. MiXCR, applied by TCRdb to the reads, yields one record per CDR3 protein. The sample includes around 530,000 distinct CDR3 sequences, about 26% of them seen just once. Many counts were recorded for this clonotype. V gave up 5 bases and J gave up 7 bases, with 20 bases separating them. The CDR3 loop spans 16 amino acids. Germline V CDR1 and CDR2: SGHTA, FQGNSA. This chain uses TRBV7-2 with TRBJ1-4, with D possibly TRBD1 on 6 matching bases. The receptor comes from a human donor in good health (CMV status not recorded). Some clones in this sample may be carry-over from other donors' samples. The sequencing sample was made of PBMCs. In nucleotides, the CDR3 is TGTGCCAGCAGCCCCATAGGCAGGGGAATCAGTGAAAAACTGTTTTTT. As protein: CASSPIGRGISEKLFF.